A single sample gave rise to the 14 T cell receptor beta chains below, sequenced in a study of T cell clusters in autoimmune cytopenias. Some 34,000 genome equivalents of blood DNA were amplified for TRB. TRB was amplified by touch-down multiplex PCR, primer pools A and B combined. Using the multiplex PCR reads, TCRdb records one entry per CDR3 protein without DNA. The listing records fewer than 6,000 distinct CDR3 sequences. The data also belong to a second study, concerning T cell repertoires in aging, cancer and after chemotherapy.

The sequenced sample was peripheral blood. The receptors here all came from a human donor in good health.

V gene TRBV5-1 combines with J gene TRBJ1-1. Germline V gene lookup returns CDR1 SGHRS and CDR2 YFSETQ. This CDR3 has 14 amino acids. The chain's CDR3 is CASSLDRSNTEAFF.

CDR3 amino acids: CASSSRPYNEQFF. V gene TRBV7-9 combines with J gene TRBJ2-1. The V gene's germline CDR1 is SEHNR and CDR2 FQNEAQ (reference sequence). There are 13 residues in the CDR3. Combining the CDR3 with reference TRBV7-9 and TRBJ2-1 gives the whole variable domain DTGVSQNPRHKITKRGQNVTFRCDPISEHNRLYWYRQTLGQGPEFLTYFQNEAQLEKSRLLSDRFSAERPKGSFSTLEIQRTEQGDSAMYLCASSSRPYNEQFFGPGTRLTVL.

The chain links TRBV5-1 to TRBJ2-1; TCRdb lists TRBD2, though no DNA is available to test this call. The CDR3 spans 16 residues. Germline V gives CDR1 SGHRS, CDR2 YFSETQ. The chain's CDR3 is CASSLVLAGEKNEQFF.

The V and J genes are TRBV6-1 and TRBJ2-2. Germline V gives CDR1 MNHNS, CDR2 SASEGT. The CDR3 loop spans 12 amino acids. CDR3 protein: CASGRNTGELFF.

This clonotype ranks as medium-sized in terms of frequency. The V and J genes are TRBV5-6 and TRBJ2-3; there is no DNA to check the TCRdb D call of TRBD1. The CDR3 loop spans 15 amino acids. The germline gives CDR1 SGHDT, CDR2 YYEEEE. The CDR3 loop reads CASSFWDRGIDTQYF.

The chain links TRBV5-1 to TRBJ2-3; TCRdb's D call, TRBD1, is unchecked because there is no DNA. The CDR3 extends over 15 amino acids. Per germline, CDR1 SGHRS and CDR2 YFSETQ. CDR3 loop: CASSLGPGGADTQYF.

The V gene is TRBV20-1, the J gene TRBJ1-6. Germline V CDR1 and CDR2: DFQATT, SNEGSKA (reference sequence). This CDR3 is 11 amino acids long. This CDR3 reads CSASKGTPLHF.

The chain couples TRBV5-1 to TRBJ1-3. Germline V lookup: CDR1 SGHRS, CDR2 YFSETQ. This CDR3 comprises 15 residues. The CDR3 is CASSLDLGSGNTIYF. Drawing the rest from reference TRBV5-1 and TRBJ1-3, the complete variable domain is KAGVTQTPRYLIKTRGQQVTLSCSPISGHRSVSWYQQTPGQGLQFLFEYFSETQRNKGNFPGRFSGRQFSNSRSEMNVSTLELGDSALYLCASSLDLGSGNTIYFGEGSWLTVV.

The chain has TRBV4-3 and TRBJ2-1; TCRdb calls TRBD2, which cannot be checked without DNA. The CDR3 runs to 14 residues. CDR1 is LGHNA, CDR2 YSLEER, per germline. CDR3 sequence: CASSQDPLDNEQFF.

Its frequency marks this clonotype as medium-sized (0.01 to 0.1%). J is TRBJ1-3 and V is TRBV6-1; TCRdb names TRBD1, which stays unverified in the absence of DNA. This CDR3 has 13 residues. Germline values: CDR1 MNHNS, CDR2 SASEGT. Here the CDR3 reads CASLRAGGDTIYF.

The chain couples TRBV6-5 to TRBJ1-1. The germline gives CDR1 MNHEY, CDR2 SVGAGI. The CDR3 has 13 amino acids. The CDR3 loop reads CASSYVENTEAFF.

The J gene is TRBJ2-2, the V gene TRBV4-2. This CDR3 has 14 amino acids. CDR1 is LGHNA and CDR2 is YNFKEQ in the germline V gene. The CDR3: CASNPNSPTGELFF.

This clonotype registers medium-sized (0.01 to 0.1%) by frequency. The chain couples TRBV27 to TRBJ2-2; TCRdb picks TRBD2, but there is no DNA to check that call. The germline V gene has CDR1 MNHEY and CDR2 SMNVEV (reference sequence). The CDR3 loop spans 13 amino acids. The CDR3 region is CASSLLTTGELFF.

This clonotype is deemed medium-sized by its frequency. The chain joins TRBV5-6 to TRBJ2-4. Germline V gene data show CDR1 as SGHDT and CDR2 as YYEEEE. CDR3 length: 15 residues. The CDR3 loop is CASSLARVAKNIQYF.